A selection of T cell receptor beta chains follows, all from one sample in a study of blood T cell repertoires in COVID-19. The assay was immunoSEQ multiplex PCR, and TCRdb's table has in-frame clones only and misses some. This sample carries 190,000 or so clones, more than 75% of them seen once, and the ten largest clones take less than 3%. Sequencing was done on a sample of peripheral blood. These receptors originate from a man in his forties with active or convalescent COVID-19. The CDR3 runs from the conserved cysteine through the conserved F or W. D genes are given only for firm matches. Expanded clones get a size class; other rows say once, few or many, or leave the size out.

-,-,TRBJ2-2,14,TRBV6-8,TGTGCCGCCAGGAGGCCAGCTGTCAGCGGGGAGCTGTTTTTT,CAARRPAVSGELFF
-,-,TRBJ2-7,11,TRBV29-1,TGCAGCGTCGGAGGCTCAGGCACGGAGTACTTC,CSVGGSGTEYF
TRBD1,-,TRBJ2-1,15,TRBV6-5,TGTGCCAGCAGTTACGGGGACAGGGACCCCAATGAGCAGTTCTTC,CASSYGDRDPNEQFF
TRBD2,-,TRBJ2-7,15,TRBV5-1,TGCGCCAGCAGCGGCCCTAGCGGGGCGATCAACGAGCAGTACTTC,CASSGPSGAINEQYF
-,-,TRBJ2-5,15,TRBV4-1,TGCGCCAGCAGCCAAGGGCGGGACCTGAGTGTGACCCAGTACTTC,CASSQGRDLSVTQYF
TRBD1,-,TRBJ1-5,16,TRBV5-6,TGTGCCAGCAGGCGACAGGGGGCCAATAGCAATCAGCCCCAGCATTTT,CASRRQGANSNQPQHF
TRBD1,-,TRBJ1-1,16,TRBV19,TGTGCCAGTAGTATCGTCGGTGACAGGGAAACAACTGAAGCTTTCTTT,CASSIVGDRETTEAFF
TRBD1,-,TRBJ2-2,15,TRBV19,TGTGCCAGTAGAAGGGACAGGGGGATAACCGGGGAGCTGTTTTTT,CASRRDRGITGELFF
-,once,TRBJ1-5,13,TRBV19,TGTGCCAGTAGTATTGATGGGCATCGGCCCCAGCATTTT,CASSIDGHRPQHF
-,-,TRBJ2-7,14,TRBV27,TGTGCCAGTCAACCGGGACTCCGTTTTGGCGAGCAGTACTTC,CASQPGLRFGEQYF
-,-,TRBJ2-3,11,TRBV2,TGTGCCAGCAGGAGGGCGGATACGCAGTATTTT,CASRRADTQYF
-,-,TRBJ2-6,15,TRBV28,TGTGCCAGCAGGGCCGATTCATCTGGGGCCAACGTCCTGACTTTC,CASRADSSGANVLTF
TRBD1,-,TRBJ2-5,14,TRBV19,TGTGCCAGTAGTATCGGACAGGGGGCAGAGACCCAGTACTTC,CASSIGQGAETQYF
TRBD1,-,TRBJ1-1,16,TRBV28,TGTGCCAGCAGTCACGACAGGGGAACACTTGAGGATGAAGCTTTCTTT,CASSHDRGTLEDEAFF
TRBD1,-,TRBJ2-7,14,TRBV30,TGTGCCTGGAGTTATACCGGGACAGGGGGCGAGCAGTACTTC,CAWSYTGTGGEQYF
-,-,TRBJ1-2,14,TRBV3-1/TRBV3-2,TGTGCCAGCAGCCAAGGGTCACCACTTTATGGCTACACCTTC,CASSQGSPLYGYTF
-,few,TRBJ1-2,14,TRBV6-1,TGTGCCAGCAGTGAAAGGACACCGAATGATGGCTACACCTTC,CASSERTPNDGYTF
-,-,TRBJ2-4,18,TRBV30,TGTGCCTGGAGTGCAGCGGGGACGGGGGCGCAAGCCAAAAACATTCAGTACTTC,CAWSAAGTGAQAKNIQYF
TRBD1,-,TRBJ1-1,18,TRBV5-8,TGTGCCAGCAGCGGGGGCATACTGACAGGGGGTGGGAACACTGAAGCTTTCTTT,CASSGGILTGGGNTEAFF
-,-,TRBJ2-1,13,TRBV19,TGTGCCAGTAGGAGGACAGCCTACAATGAGCAGTTCTTC,CASRRTAYNEQFF
-,-,TRBJ1-5,14,TRBV6-5,TGTGCCAGCAGCCCCGGGGGATCGGAGCAGCCCCAGCATTTT,CASSPGGSEQPQHF
-,-,TRBJ2-2,15,TRBV28,TGTGCCAGCAGTTCGCTTAACTCGAACACCGGGGAGCTGTTTTTT,CASSSLNSNTGELFF
-,-,TRBJ1-1,15,TRBV7-6,TGTGCCAGCAGCTTGCCGACAGGAGTCAACACTGAAGCTTTCTTT,CASSLPTGVNTEAFF
TRBD2,-,TRBJ2-5,20,TRBV9,TGTGCCAGCAGCGTTCAAGTTAGTAGCGGGGGGGCCGGGGAACAAGAGACCCAGTACTTC,CASSVQVSSGGAGEQETQYF
TRBD2,-,TRBJ2-3,16,TRBV6-6,TGTGCCAGCAGTTACCTTCTGCGGGGGGGTGCAGATACGCAGTATTTT,CASSYLLRGGADTQYF
TRBD2,-,TRBJ2-3,16,TRBV4-2,TGTGCCAGCAGCCAAGCCCTAGCGGGGGGGTGGGATACGCAGTATTTT,CASSQALAGGWDTQYF
-,-,TRBJ2-5,11,TRBV2,TGTGCCAGCATGTTCTCCGAGACCCAGTACTTC,CASMFSETQYF
TRBD2,once,TRBJ2-1,18,TRBV10-3,TGTGCCATCAGTGAGAGGGCTAGCGGGCACAGCTCCTACAATGAGCAGTTCTTC,CAISERASGHSSYNEQFF
-,-,TRBJ1-2,14,TRBV7-8,TGTGCCAGCAGCTCCCGGGACATCCAGTGGGGCTACACCTTC,CASSSRDIQWGYTF
-,-,TRBJ1-2,13,TRBV6-2/TRBV6-3,TGTGCCAGCAGTAACGGGAAGAACTATGGCTACACCTTC,CASSNGKNYGYTF
-,few,TRBJ2-7,15,TRBV4-1,TGCGCCAGCAGCCCAAGGAGTACAGGGACGGGGGAGCAGTACTTC,CASSPRSTGTGEQYF
-,few,TRBJ1-5,13,TRBV5-1,TGCGCCAGCAGCTTGGGACGGGATCAGCCCCAGCATTTT,CASSLGRDQPQHF
-,-,TRBJ2-1,14,TRBV14,TGTGCCAGCAGCCGTCGACAGGACATAGATGAGCAGTTCTTC,CASSRRQDIDEQFF
-,-,TRBJ1-1,10,TRBV25-1,TGTGCCAGGGACAGACGCGAAGCTTTCTTT,CARDRREAFF
-,-,TRBJ2-1,18,TRBV7-8,TGTGCCAGCAGCTCAGGGGATTGGGGCGGGGGTCAGATCGATGAGCAGTTCTTC,CASSSGDWGGGQIDEQFF
-,-,TRBJ1-6,12,TRBV30,TGTGCCTGGAGTCTCCTCAATTCACCCCTCCACTTT,CAWSLLNSPLHF
TRBD2,-,TRBJ2-5,14,TRBV3-1/TRBV3-2,TGTGCCAGCAGCCAAGGGACTAGTTGGGAGACCCAGTACTTC,CASSQGTSWETQYF
-,-,TRBJ2-7,14,TRBV6-5,TGTGCCAGCAGTCAGCCAGGTCGTCCCTACGAGCAGTACTTC,CASSQPGRPYEQYF
TRBD1,-,TRBJ1-5,16,TRBV19,TGTGCCAGTAGATTAGGGGGCAGGGAAATTTCACAGCCCCAGCATTTT,CASRLGGREISQPQHF
TRBD2,-,TRBJ2-1,15,TRBV7-6,TGTGCCAGCAGCCCTACTAGCGGGTATAACAATGAGCAGTTCTTC,CASSPTSGYNNEQFF
TRBD2,-,TRBJ2-7,15,TRBV3-1/TRBV3-2,TGTGCCAGCAGCCAAGAGGGGACTAGCCCTTACGAGCAGTACTTC,CASSQEGTSPYEQYF
-,-,TRBJ2-3,17,TRBV6-4,TGTGCCAGCAGTGTCAAAGAGGTATGGCGCGTAAAAGATACGCAGTATTTT,CASSVKEVWRVKDTQYF
-,-,TRBJ1-5,14,TRBV10-3,TGTGCCATCAGTGAACAGGGTCCCAATCAGCCCCAGCATTTT,CAISEQGPNQPQHF
TRBD1,-,TRBJ2-5,14,TRBV24-1,TGTGCCACCAGTGATTCGGGACAGAAAGAGACCCAGTACTTC,CATSDSGQKETQYF
TRBD2,-,TRBJ2-2,18,TRBV4-3,TGCGCCAGCAGCCAAGATCCTTGGACTAGCGGGAGCACCGGGGAGCTGTTTTTT,CASSQDPWTSGSTGELFF
-,-,TRBJ1-3,15,TRBV5-4,TGTGCCAGCAGCTTGATGGGGGCGCGAGGAAACACCATATATTTT,CASSLMGARGNTIYF